A few counts support the clone carrying this T cell receptor beta chain. Its antigen is unidentified. The data were taken from a study of T-cell memory formation after mild COVID-19. Study-level results: A subset of responding clones appeared in pre-infection memory, suggesting cross-reactive memory joined.

Germline values: CDR1 MGHRA, CDR2 YSYEKL. Trimming shortened V by 3 bases and J by 11 bases, and 11 bases separated the two germline ends. The length of the CDR3 is 12 residues. TCRdb independently ran MiXCR on the 5' RACE reads; one entry per CDR3 protein. The table records more than 250,000 distinct CDR3 sequences, around 15% of them present only once. The rearrangement joins TRBV4-1 to TRBJ2-1, with D maybe TRBD2 (5 bases). This TCR derives from a man between 18 and 29 years old who had mild COVID-19 (a few samples of this study predate the infection). Cell type and time point are not known. Sample: PBMCs or a T cell subset sorted from them (not recorded which). The CDR3 nucleotides read TGCGCCAGCAGCCACCGGGGAGAAAAGCAGTTCTTC. It is translated as CASSHRGEKQFF.